The 26 T cell receptor beta chains below were found in one sample sequenced in a study of blood T cell repertoires in COVID-19. Clones were read by immunoSEQ multiplex PCR, and TCRdb kept only the in-frame ones, dropping some. The sample gives approximately 88,000 clones, roughly four fifths of which show up once; approximately 19% is in the top ten. What was sequenced was peripheral blood. These receptors were collected from an elderly woman with active or convalescent COVID-19.

The CDR3 DNA is TGTGCCAGCAGTTTCAATAGCGGGGGGCCCGGATTCTTC. This sequence encodes CASSFNSGGPGFF. The chain links TRBV27 to TRBJ2-1; 10 positions match TRBD2. Trimming at V came to 3 bases and at J to 16 bases, leaving 9 bases not matched to a gene. Germline values: CDR1 MNHEY, CDR2 SMNVEV (reference sequence). This CDR3 comprises 13 residues.

The chain couples TRBV4-3 to TRBJ1-4, with TRBD1 matching 8 bases. This CDR3 comprises 16 residues. The V segment lost 1 base and the J segment 6 bases; nucleotides outside the gene matches: 7. The germline V gene has CDR1 LGHNA and CDR2 YSLEER. DNA for the CDR3: TGCGCCAGCAGCCAAGGGGTACAGGGGGGTGATGAAAAACTGTTTTTT. This codes for CASSQGVQGGDEKLFF.

The CDR3 nucleotides read TGTGCCAGCCCGGTCCATGGGGGGGCCTTGATAGATACGCAGTATTTT. As protein: CASPVHGGALIDTQYF. The chain couples TRBV3-1 (or the pseudogene TRBV3-2) to TRBJ2-3; maybe TRBD2 (7 bases). The V end lost 8 bases, the J end lost 5 bases, and 23 bases lay between the germline ends. Looked up from germline, CDR1 is LGHDT and CDR2 is YNNKEL (reference sequence). This CDR3 has 16 amino acids.

The chain is built from TRBV12-3 or TRBV12-4 and TRBJ1-6; a weak D match, TRBD1 (5 bases). Trimming left V 5 bases short and J 13 bases short, with 9 bases between. This CDR3 is 11 amino acids long. The CDR3 loop reads CASSQGGPLHF. CDR3 nucleotides: TGTGCCAGCAGTCAGGGAGGCCCCCTCCACTTT.

This clone was detected only a few times. This chain joins TRBV15 and TRBJ1-4; no definite D call. CDR3 length: 13 amino acids. CDR1 LNHNV and CDR2 YYDKDF come from the germline V gene (reference sequence). V lost 3 bases to trimming and J lost 6 bases, with 8 bases between them. The CDR3: CATSSNYYEKLFF. The CDR3 nucleotides read TGTGCCACCAGCAGTAATTATTATGAAAAACTGTTTTTT.

V gene TRBV5-3 combines with J gene TRBJ1-6, with D uncertain. TRBV5-3 is recorded as an ORF, its role being uncertain. Between the trimmed V and J ends, which lost 4 bases and 7 bases, there was a span of 12 bases. The CDR3 is 14 amino acids. This chain's CDR3 is CARSRGEDNSPLHF. In DNA, the CDR3 is TGTGCCAGAAGCCGCGGGGAGGACAATTCACCCCTCCACTTT.

This chain joins TRBV7-2 and TRBJ2-7, with 8 positions matching TRBD1. J gave up 5 bases and V 3 bases, and 3 bases lay outside the gene matches. Germline V lookup: CDR1 SGHTA, CDR2 FQGNSA. This CDR3 has 13 amino acids. The CDR3 DNA follows: TGTGCCAGCAGCTTGTACAGGGGGGACGAGCAGTACTTC. This encodes CASSLYRGDEQYF.

The chain uses TRBV6-2 or TRBV6-3 and TRBJ2-5; TRBD2 agrees at 7 bases. CDR3 length: 14 residues. In germline, CDR1 is MNHEY, CDR2 SVGEGT. Trimming took 5 bases from V and 4 from J; bases not matched to a gene: 7. The CDR3 nucleotides are TGTGCCAGCAGTCCAGGACTAGATTTAGAGACCCAGTACTTC. Its translation is CASSPGLDLETQYF.

The J gene is TRBJ2-5, the V gene TRBV28, with a tentative D call TRBD1 (6 bases). Trimming took 11 bases from V and 4 from J, leaving 17 bases between them. This CDR3 has 13 residues. Germline V gene data show CDR1 as MDHEN and CDR2 as SYDVKM. The CDR3 protein is CAGGGVMGETQYF. CDR3 DNA: TGTGCCGGGGGCGGCGTCATGGGAGAGACCCAGTACTTC.

This chain connects TRBV29-1 to TRBJ2-2, with D perhaps TRBD2 (5 bases). Germline CDR1 reads SQVTM; CDR2 reads ANQGSEA. This CDR3 spans 12 amino acids. The V and J ends lost 3 bases and 6 bases respectively, with 8 bases between them. Written as DNA, the CDR3 is TGCAGCGTTGATCTCGGGGCCGGGGAGCTGTTTTTT. Protein: CSVDLGAGELFF.

This chain uses TRBV7-9 with TRBJ2-7; 8 bases map to TRBD1. Germline CDR1 SEHNR, CDR2 FQNEAQ (reference sequence). Losses at the gene ends were 1 base for V and 4 bases for J; bases not matched to a gene: 9. The CDR3 extends over 16 amino acids. The CDR3 DNA sequence: TGTGCCAGCAGCTTAGTCGGCAGGGGGCTCAGGTACGAGCAGTACTTC. Encoded protein: CASSLVGRGLRYEQYF.

The chain has TRBV4-1 and TRBJ1-1; TRBD1 matches at 7 bases. Per germline, CDR1 MGHRA and CDR2 YSYEKL. J gave up 5 bases and V 3 bases, and 9 bases lay outside the gene matches. The CDR3 length is 15 residues. The CDR3 reads CASSQVTGYKTEAFF. The CDR3 nucleotides are TGCGCCAGCAGCCAGGTGACAGGGTATAAGACTGAAGCTTTCTTT.

The CDR3 reads CASSSGQGYGYTF. CDR3 nucleotides: TGCGCCAGCAGTTCGGGACAGGGGTATGGCTACACCTTC. The chain links TRBV5-1 to TRBJ1-2, with TRBD1 matching over 10 bases. V lost 5 bases to trimming and J lost 5 bases; unmatched junction nucleotides: 3. The CDR3 is 13 residues long. Germline V gene sequence: CDR1 SGHRS, CDR2 YFSETQ. The variable domain in full, completed from reference TRBV5-1 and TRBJ1-2, reads KAGVTQTPRYLIKTRGQQVTLSCSPISGHRSVSWYQQTPGQGLQFLFEYFSETQRNKGNFPGRFSGRQFSNSRSEMNVSTLELGDSALYLCASSSGQGYGYTFGSGTRLTVV.

The V call is TRBV7-2, the J call TRBJ2-2; TRBD1 agrees at 7 bases. Trimming removed 4 bases from V and 6 bases from J; junction bases left unmatched: 8. In germline, CDR1 is SGHTA, CDR2 FQGNSA. The CDR3 runs to 15 residues. CDR3 bases: TGTGCCAGCAGCTCACCCCGACAGGGTTCCGGGGAGCTGTTTTTT. It yields the protein CASSSPRQGSGELFF.

The V call is TRBV15, the J call TRBJ1-2, with D tentatively TRBD1 (6 bases). There are 14 residues in the CDR3. CDR1 is LNHNV, CDR2 YYDKDF, per germline (reference sequence). The V gene lost 0 bases and the J gene lost 1 base, with 6 bases spanning the gap. The CDR3, as DNA: TGTGCCACCAGCAGAGAGGACAGTAACTATGGCTACACCTTC. It is translated as CATSREDSNYGYTF. The whole variable domain, filled in from reference TRBV15 and TRBJ1-2, reads DAMVIQNPRYQVTQFGKPVTLSCSQTLNHNVMYWYQQKSSQAPKLLFHYYDKDFNNEADTPDNFQSRRPNTSFCFLDIRSPGLGDTAMYLCATSREDSNYGYTFGSGTRLTVV.

Note on this clone: The junction does not match germline at one end; this may be a read error. The chain links TRBV14 to TRBJ2-2, with a weak D call TRBD2 (5 bases). Germline CDR1 SGHDN, CDR2 FVKESK. This CDR3 comprises 14 residues. CDR3 DNA: TGTACCAGCAGCCAACTAGATAACACCGGGGAGCTGTTTTTT. Translating gives CTSSQLDNTGELFF.

For the CDR3, the DNA is TGTGCCAGCAGTTATCAGTGGGAAGCTTTCTTT. Its translation: CASSYQWEAFF. J is TRBJ1-1 and V is TRBV6-2 or TRBV6-3; D is unclear. The CDR3 totals 11 residues. The V gene's germline CDR1 is MNHEY and CDR2 SVGEGT. V was clipped by 3 bases and J by 8 bases, with 7 bases between them.

In its sample, this clone was seen a few times. J is TRBJ2-3 and V is TRBV29-1; TRBD1 agrees at 7 bases. Losses at the gene ends were 4 bases for V and 4 bases for J; bases not matched to a gene: 14. The CDR3 consists of 16 residues. The germline V gene has CDR1 SQVTM and CDR2 ANQGSEA. As DNA, the CDR3 is TGCAGCGTTGGTGGGGAATACAGGGGTGTCTCAGATACGCAGTATTTT. Encoded protein: CSVGGEYRGVSDTQYF.

This chain joins TRBV5-4 and TRBJ2-3, with D possibly being TRBD1 (6 bases). CDR1 and CDR2 (germline): SGHNT, YYREEE (reference sequence). The CDR3 has 13 amino acids. The V end lost 5 bases, the J end lost 8 bases, and 15 bases lay between the germline ends. The CDR3 sequence is CASRGASPGTQYF. CDR3 nucleotide sequence: TGTGCCAGCAGGGGGGCCTCTCCGGGTACGCAGTATTTT.

V gene TRBV19 combines with J gene TRBJ2-2, with TRBD1 matching over 10 bases. The length of the CDR3 is 14 residues. The germline V gene has CDR1 LNHDA and CDR2 SQIVND (reference sequence). The V and J ends lost 6 bases and 6 bases, in that order; junction bases with no gene match: 4. The CDR3 nucleotides read TGTGCCAGTAGCAGCGGGACAGGGGCCGGGGAGCTGTTTTTT. This codes for CASSSGTGAGELFF.

This chain joins TRBV6-5 and TRBJ1-2, with D perhaps TRBD1 (6 bases). CDR1 and CDR2 (germline): MNHEY, SVGAGI. Trimming took off 6 bases at V and 8 bases at J, with 16 bases between the two ends. The CDR3 is made up of 13 amino acids. CDR3: CASRYLQGGGYTF. The DNA for the CDR3 is TGTGCCAGCAGATATTTACAGGGAGGGGGCTACACCTTC.

The chain uses TRBV7-2 and TRBJ1-1; D might be TRBD1 (5 bases). V gave up 4 bases and J gave up 3 bases, with 12 bases separating them. This CDR3 comprises 14 residues. Germline V CDR1 and CDR2: SGHTA, FQGNSA. Here the CDR3 DNA reads TGTGCCAGCAGCTCCTACGTAGGGGACACTGAAGCTTTCTTT. This translates into CASSSYVGDTEAFF.

The gene calls are TRBV18 and TRBJ1-6; no reliable D call. CDR3 length: 14 amino acids. Germline V gene data show CDR1 as KGHSH and CDR2 as LQKENI. The V and J ends lost 0 bases and 8 bases respectively, with 8 bases between them. CDR3 sequence: CASSPPISDSPLHF. CDR3 DNA: TGTGCCAGCTCACCACCCATATCGGATTCACCCCTCCACTTT.

This chain connects TRBV4-1 to TRBJ1-1, with D possibly matching TRBD1 (6 bases). The V end was cut by 6 bases, the J end by 4 bases, with 21 bases between. The CDR3 has 16 amino acids. Germline CDR1 MGHRA, CDR2 YSYEKL. The CDR3 region has the DNA TGCGCCAGCAGTGGGGCGGCGGGTGGCAGGGGCACTGAAGCTTTCTTT. Protein: CASSGAAGGRGTEAFF.

This clone was counted once. The chain joins TRBV18 to TRBJ1-2, with D perhaps matching TRBD1 (5 bases). Looked up from germline, CDR1 is KGHSH and CDR2 is LQKENI. CDR3 length: 15 residues. The V gene lost 3 bases and the J gene lost 4 bases, with 15 bases spanning the gap. The CDR3: CASSPTGGSPYGYTF. The CDR3 nucleotides are TGTGCCAGCTCACCCACCGGGGGATCCCCCTATGGCTACACCTTC. The whole variable domain, filled in from reference TRBV18 and TRBJ1-2, reads NAGVMQNPRHLVRRRGQEARLRCSPMKGHSHVYWYRQLPEEGLKFMVYLQKENIIDESGMPKERFSAEFPKEGPSILRIQQVVRGDSAAYFCASSPTGGSPYGYTFGSGTRLTVV.

This clone was recorded only once. This chain connects TRBV7-9 to TRBJ1-2; 8 positions agree with TRBD1. The V gene's germline CDR1 is SEHNR and CDR2 FQNEAQ (reference sequence). J was trimmed by 2 bases and V by 4 bases; bases with no gene match: 3. There are 14 residues in the CDR3. The CDR3 loop reads CASSSWDRNYGYTF. DNA of the CDR3: TGTGCCAGCAGCTCATGGGACAGGAACTATGGCTACACCTTC.